This T cell receptor (beta chain) originates from a study of cytomegalovirus exposure and HLA in healthy donors. PCR employed 60 Vbeta and 13 Jbeta primers. Method: immunoSEQ multiplex PCR; TCRdb's copy keeps in-frame clones and lacks some. The data show about 170,000 clones, less than 85% seen once. Remarks on this clone: The antigen is unknown.

CDR3 length: 13 amino acids. Germline V gives CDR1 SGHDN, CDR2 FVKESK. The V end lost 4 bases, the J end lost 4 bases, and 10 bases lay between the germline ends. Study-wide points: Among immune exposure information, only CMV serostatus was available. TCR beta chains numbering more than 150 were designated cytomegalovirus-associated. TCR sequences were mostly rare, though some public TCRs occurred in many donors. The authors later linked a missense DCLRE1C variant to TCR beta V- and J-gene trimming.

V and J are TRBV14 and TRBJ1-2; tentative D call: TRBD1 (6 bases). The sequencing sample was made of PBMCs. The clonotype was recovered from a male donor in good health and CMV-seronegative. The CDR3 DNA is TGTGCCAGCAGCCCTGGACAGACCTATGGCTACACCTTC. Its protein product is CASSPGQTYGYTF.